A single sample gave rise to the 11 T cell receptor beta chains below, sequenced in a study of glioma-infiltrating T cells after dendritic cell vaccination. Sample time point: after dendritic cell vaccination, including at tumor progression/relapse. This table comes from immunoSEQ multiplex PCR, and its TCRdb copy is limited to in-frame clones, with some not included. The sample carries about 65,000 clones, roughly 86% recorded once. Sequencing was performed on blood, taken after dendritic cell vaccination. Receptor source: a human donor with glioblastoma.

A single count supports this clone. The gene calls are TRBV2 and TRBJ1-5; 7 bases are a match to TRBD1. The CDR3 is 14 amino acids. Germline assignment: CDR1 SNHLY and CDR2 FYNNEI. Unmatched junction bases numbered 5, after V lost 6 bases and J lost 3 bases. The CDR3, as DNA: TGTGCCAGCAGCCCAGGGGGGTACAATCAGCCCCAGCATTTT. Amino acids: CASSPGGYNQPQHF.

The chain is built from TRBV10-3 and TRBJ2-5; tentative D call: TRBD1 (6 bases). This CDR3 spans 14 amino acids. The V end lost 6 bases, the J end lost 5 bases, and 16 bases lay between the germline ends. Per germline, CDR1 ENHRY and CDR2 SYGVKD. CDR3 coding DNA: TGTGCCATCAGGGACAGTGGGGCAGGGGAGACCCAGTACTTC. Protein: CAIRDSGAGETQYF.

This clone appeared a single time. The rearrangement uses TRBV4-2 and TRBJ2-5, with D possibly matching TRBD1 (6 bases). V lost 2 bases, J lost 3 bases, and 13 bases lay in between. This CDR3 is built from 15 residues. Germline CDR1 LGHNA, CDR2 YNFKEQ. The CDR3 spells CASSQPGQREETQYF. For the CDR3, the DNA is TGTGCCAGCAGCCAACCAGGACAGCGAGAAGAGACCCAGTACTTC.

V gene TRBV2 combines with J gene TRBJ2-5; TRBD1 might be the D (6 bases). The CDR3 loop spans 13 amino acids. Deletions cut 6 bases from V and 1 base from J, with 9 bases between. The germline V gene has CDR1 SNHLY and CDR2 FYNNEI. The CDR3 loop is CASSGTSQETQYF. The CDR3, as DNA: TGTGCCAGCAGCGGGACATCCCAAGAGACCCAGTACTTC. Full variable domain (remainder filled in from reference TRBV2 and TRBJ2-5): EPEVTQTPSHQVTQMGQEVILRCVPISNHLYFYWYRQILGQKVEFLVSFYNNEISEKSEIFDDQFSVERPDGSNFTLKIRSTKLEDSAMYFCASSGTSQETQYFGPGTRLLVL.

The V and J genes are TRBV28 and TRBJ2-2; D unresolved. Germline CDR1 MDHEN, CDR2 SYDVKM. V lost 4 bases, J lost 6 bases, and 15 bases lay in between. The CDR3 loop spans 15 amino acids. CDR3 DNA sequence: TGTGCCAGCAGTTCCTATATAAGTCCGTCCGGGGAGCTGTTTTTT. Its protein product is CASSSYISPSGELFF. The full variable domain, in which reference TRBV28 and TRBJ2-2 provide the parts outside the CDR3, is DVKVTQSSRYLVKRTGEKVFLECVQDMDHENMFWYRQDPGLGLRLIYFSYDVKMKEKGDIPEGYSVSREKKERFSLILESASTNQTSMYLCASSSYISPSGELFFGEGSRLTVL.

There are a few counts of this clone. The chain combines TRBV7-2 with TRBJ2-1, with TRBD2 identical over 11 bases. This CDR3 comprises 13 residues. Germline V CDR1 and CDR2: SGHTA, FQGNSA. The V and J ends lost 5 bases and 10 bases, in that order; junction bases with no gene match: 4. CDR3 amino acids: CASSISSGREQFF. The CDR3 coding sequence is TGTGCCAGCAGCATCTCTAGCGGGAGGGAGCAGTTCTTC.

This chain uses TRBV6-5 with TRBJ2-7, with D hard to call. Germline assignment: CDR1 MNHEY and CDR2 SVGAGI. V shed 0 bases and J shed 2 bases, with 8 bases lying between them. The CDR3 is 14 residues long. This CDR3 reads CASSYSTDTYEQYF. DNA for the CDR3: TGTGCCAGCAGTTACTCTACTGATACCTACGAGCAGTACTTC.

The gene calls are TRBV9 and TRBJ1-3; no reliable D call. V was shortened by 0 bases and J by 1 base, with 8 bases between the two germline ends. From germline, CDR1 is SGDLS and CDR2 YYNGEE. This CDR3 spans 15 amino acids. CDR3 bases: TGTGCCAGCAGCGTAGAACCGGTATCTGGAAACACCATATATTTT. Its protein is CASSVEPVSGNTIYF. The full variable domain, its missing parts supplied by reference TRBV9 and TRBJ1-3, is DSGVTQTPKHLITATGQRVTLRCSPRSGDLSVYWYQQSLDQGLQFLIQYYNGEERAKGNILERFSAQQFPDLHSELNLSSLELGDSALYFCASSVEPVSGNTIYFGEGSWLTVV.

V and J are TRBV7-3 and TRBJ1-1; TRBD1 agrees at 9 bases. Germline V gene lookup returns CDR1 SGHTA and CDR2 FQGTGA. This CDR3 region has 14 residues. The V and J ends lost 5 bases and 4 bases, in that order; junction bases with no gene match: 5. The CDR3 nucleotides read TGTGCCAGCAGCCCCCGGGACAGGGCCACTGAAGCTTTCTTT. Residues: CASSPRDRATEAFF.

The chain links TRBV9 to TRBJ1-1, with unresolved D. The V gene's germline CDR1 is SGDLS and CDR2 YYNGEE. Between the trimmed V and J ends, which lost 3 bases and 4 bases, there was a span of 16 bases. The CDR3 spans 15 residues. The CDR3 region has the DNA TGTGCCAGCAGCGAGGGTCCCGGGGTGACCACTGAAGCTTTCTTT. Its translation: CASSEGPGVTTEAFF.

The rearrangement links TRBV27 to TRBJ2-7, with TRBD1 as a possible D gene (5 bases). This CDR3 is 17 amino acids long. Trimming took off 6 bases at V and 0 bases at J, with 21 bases between the two ends. Germline values: CDR1 MNHEY, CDR2 SMNVEV (reference sequence). The CDR3 region has the DNA TGTGCCAGCAGGACGGGTTGGGGCAGGATGAGCTCCTACGAGCAGTACTTC. Translating it yields CASRTGWGRMSSYEQYF.